The 25 T cell receptor beta chains below were found in one sample sequenced in a study of cytomegalovirus exposure and HLA in healthy donors. Profiled with immunoSEQ multiplex PCR; TCRdb holds only in-frame clones, not every one. Of under 200,000 clones listed, about 81% are singletons. Sequenced sample: PBMCs. The receptors come from a woman in her thirties in good health and CMV-seronegative.

The chain combines TRBV30 with TRBJ2-1, with D tentatively TRBD2 (5 bases). Trimming removed 2 bases from V and 6 bases from J, with 17 bases in between. This CDR3 region has 15 residues. Germline CDR1 is GTSNPN and CDR2 is SVGIG (reference sequence). CDR3 sequence (DNA): TGTGCCTGGAGTATGCATGCCCAGACTACCAATGAGCAGTTCTTC. It encodes CAWSMHAQTTNEQFF. Supplemented by reference TRBV30 and TRBJ2-1, the full variable domain reads SQTIHQWPATLVQPVGSPLSLECTVEGTSNPNLYWYRQAAGRGLQLLFYSVGIGQISSEVPQNLSASRPQDRQFILSSKKLLLSDSGFYLCAWSMHAQTTNEQFFGPGTRLTVL.

This clone was counted between two and nine times. Other DNA sequences of this sample code for an identical CDR3. The J gene is TRBJ2-1, the V gene TRBV5-1; the D gene is possibly TRBD2 (5 bases). Trimming stripped 3 bases from V and 9 bases from J, with 10 bases between. The CDR3 covers 12 residues. CDR1 and CDR2 from the germline V gene are SGHRS and YFSETQ. In DNA, the CDR3 is TGCGCCAGCAGCTCGGGATTACGTGAGCAGTTCTTC. Its protein is CASSSGLREQFF.

The CDR3 DNA reads as TGCGCCAGCAGCTTGGAGGGGGGGCGCAATCAGCCCCAGCATTTT. Translating gives CASSLEGGRNQPQHF. The chain uses TRBV5-1 and TRBJ1-5, with D tentatively TRBD1 (6 bases). The CDR3 has 15 amino acids. Per the germline V gene, CDR1 is SGHRS and CDR2 is YFSETQ. Between the trimmed V and J ends, which lost 0 bases and 2 bases, there was a span of 9 bases.

V gene TRBV6-1 combines with J gene TRBJ1-2, with a possible D match to TRBD1 (5 bases). V was clipped by 3 bases and J by 4 bases, with 9 bases between them. The V gene's germline CDR1 is MNHNS and CDR2 SASEGT. This CDR3 comprises 13 residues. CDR3 DNA sequence: TGTGCCAGCAGTGAGTGGGGCTCCTATGGCTACACCTTC. Residues: CASSEWGSYGYTF.

The table lists this clone with a few counts. The chain combines TRBV9 with TRBJ2-7; TRBD2 matches 9 bases. V shed 1 base, J shed 7 bases, and the junction held 9 bases outside the gene matches. This CDR3 is built from 15 residues. Germline loops: CDR1 SGDLS, CDR2 YYNGEE. The CDR3 DNA reads as TGTGCCAGCAGCGTACGGACTAGCGCCCTTACGGAGCAGTACTTC. Its protein is CASSVRTSALTEQYF.

Turning to this clone: Other nucleotide sequences from this sample produce the same CDR3. V and J are TRBV5-1 and TRBJ2-5; TRBD1 matches 9 bases. CDR1 SGHRS and CDR2 YFSETQ come from the germline V gene. The CDR3 has 14 residues. The V gene end was trimmed by 3 bases and the J gene end by 4 bases; junction bases not matched to a gene: 4. This CDR3 reads CASSSGQGRETQYF. CDR3 sequence (DNA): TGCGCCAGCAGCTCGGGACAGGGCCGAGAGACCCAGTACTTC.

The rearrangement links TRBV6-5 to TRBJ1-5; D is undetermined. The ends were cut back, 5 bases at V and 2 bases at J, with 7 bases in the middle. The CDR3 extends over 13 amino acids. CDR1 is MNHEY, CDR2 SVGAGI, per germline. CDR3: CASSPLGNQPQHF. The CDR3 DNA reads as TGTGCCAGCAGTCCTTTAGGCAATCAGCCCCAGCATTTT.

The CDR3 coding sequence is TGCGCCAGCAGCCAACCCTCCAGGAATTACGAGCAGTACTTC. It is translated as CASSQPSRNYEQYF. This chain connects TRBV4-1 to TRBJ2-7, with D unclear. The CDR3 sequence is 14 residues long. V was shortened by 2 bases and J by 4 bases, with 12 bases between the two germline ends. Per germline, CDR1 MGHRA and CDR2 YSYEKL.

The chain carries TRBV5-4 and TRBJ2-1, with D perhaps TRBD2 (6 bases). In germline, CDR1 is SGHNT, CDR2 YYREEE (reference sequence). With 4 bases removed from V and 8 bases from J, the gap between germline ends came to 13 bases. The CDR3 is 13 residues long. CDR3 region: CASSLGLSHEQFF. As DNA, the CDR3 is TGTGCCAGCAGCCTGGGACTGTCCCATGAGCAGTTCTTC.

The V gene is TRBV4-1, the J gene TRBJ1-5; no clear D. Trimming removed 7 bases at V and 1 base at J, with 14 bases between. Looked up from germline, CDR1 is MGHRA and CDR2 is YSYEKL. The CDR3 has 15 residues. The CDR3 DNA reads as TGCGCCAGCAAGGAGGTGGCGGGGAGCAATCAGCCCCAGCATTTT. Translated: CASKEVAGSNQPQHF.

The chain links TRBV10-3 to TRBJ1-3, with TRBD1 matching over 7 bases. Germline values: CDR1 ENHRY, CDR2 SYGVKD. CDR3 size: 13 residues. Unmatched junction bases numbered 4, after V lost 11 bases and J lost 0 bases. The CDR3 region is CAARDSSGNTIYF. CDR3 coding DNA: TGTGCCGCACGGGACAGCTCTGGAAACACCATATATTTT.

The CDR3 is CAWSGQVNGEQFF. Here the CDR3 DNA reads TGTGCCTGGAGTGGACAGGTAAATGGTGAGCAGTTCTTC. The J gene is TRBJ2-1, the V gene TRBV30, with D perhaps matching TRBD1 (6 bases). Germline V gene lookup returns CDR1 GTSNPN and CDR2 SVGIG (reference sequence). Trimming stripped 1 base from V and 9 bases from J, with 13 bases between. CDR3 length equals 13 residues.

In this sample, this clone turned up a few times. The chain employs TRBV6-4 and TRBJ1-1; D gene ambiguous. Trimming shortened V by 9 bases and J by 1 base, and 12 bases separated the two germline ends. The CDR3 is 13 residues long. The germline V gene has CDR1 MRHNA and CDR2 SNTAGT. The CDR3 region has the DNA TGTGCCAGTTCGGTAGACTCGAACACTGAAGCTTTCTTT. Translated, it gives CASSVDSNTEAFF.

The table lists this clone with a few counts. V and J are TRBV5-5 and TRBJ2-7; D is possibly TRBD1 (5 bases). The V and J ends lost 5 bases and 2 bases respectively, with 14 bases between them. CDR1 SGHKS and CDR2 YYEKEE come from the germline V gene (reference sequence). CDR3 size: 14 residues. The CDR3 loop is CASSSIPDTYEQYF. In DNA form, the CDR3 reads TGTGCCAGCAGTTCTATTCCGGACACCTACGAGCAGTACTTC.

The chain joins TRBV5-1 to TRBJ2-3; 12 bases align to TRBD2. Per the germline V gene, CDR1 is SGHRS and CDR2 is YFSETQ. V lost 0 bases, J lost 6 bases, and 5 bases stayed unmatched. The CDR3 is made up of 16 amino acids. CDR3 in amino acids: CASSLVTSGRRDTQYF. The CDR3 DNA follows: TGCGCCAGCAGCTTGGTGACTAGCGGGAGAAGGGATACGCAGTATTTT. The variable domain in full, with the rest retrieved from reference TRBV5-1 and TRBJ2-3, is KAGVTQTPRYLIKTRGQQVTLSCSPISGHRSVSWYQQTPGQGLQFLFEYFSETQRNKGNFPGRFSGRQFSNSRSEMNVSTLELGDSALYLCASSLVTSGRRDTQYFGPGTRLTVL.

This clone was seen a handful of times. The gene calls are TRBV6-6 and TRBJ2-7; 11 nucleotides match TRBD2. With 2 bases clipped from V and 7 bases from J, the junction kept 4 bases outside the gene matches. The CDR3 runs 14 residues. Germline V lookup: CDR1 MNHNY, CDR2 SVGAGI (reference sequence). In nucleotides, the CDR3 is TGTGCCAGCAGTTACACCGGGACTAGCGGTGAGCAGTACTTC. Protein product: CASSYTGTSGEQYF.

The J gene is TRBJ1-1, the V gene TRBV6-1; the D is unclear. The CDR3 extends over 14 amino acids. Trimming left V 1 base short and J 5 bases short, with 11 bases between. Germline V CDR1 and CDR2: MNHNS, SASEGT. This CDR3 is CASSEGNPGTEAFF. CDR3 nucleotides: TGTGCCAGCAGTGAAGGGAACCCGGGAACTGAAGCTTTCTTT.

Only one count was recorded for this clone. The chain couples TRBV6-1 to TRBJ2-7, with 10 bases aligning to TRBD1. J gave up 4 bases and V 7 bases, and 7 bases lay outside the gene matches. CDR3 size: 14 residues. The germline gives CDR1 MNHNS, CDR2 SASEGT. The CDR3 sequence is CASMTTGGLYEQYF. For the CDR3, the DNA is TGTGCCAGCATGACGACAGGGGGCCTGTACGAGCAGTACTTC.

The chain has TRBV19 and TRBJ1-2, with 10 bases matching TRBD1. The CDR3 sequence is 15 residues long. In germline, CDR1 is LNHDA, CDR2 SQIVND (reference sequence). V trimming: 3 bases; J trimming: 6 bases; junction bases outside the gene matches: 7. In DNA form, the CDR3 reads TGTGCCAGTAGTATCCTGACAGGGGGCGAGGATGGCTACACCTTC. Protein: CASSILTGGEDGYTF. Full variable domain (remainder filled in from reference TRBV19 and TRBJ1-2): DGGITQSPKYLFRKEGQNVTLSCEQNLNHDAMYWYRQDPGQGLRLIYYSQIVNDFQKGDIAEGYSVSREKKESFPLTVTSAQKNPTAFYLCASSILTGGEDGYTFGSGTRLTVV.

The CDR3, as DNA: TGTGCCAGCAGTCGAGGGAATGAAAAACTGTTTTTT. Its translation is CASSRGNEKLFF. The V call is TRBV28, the J call TRBJ1-4, with no clear D. The CDR3 is made up of 12 amino acids. V lost 5 bases and J 5 bases, leaving 6 bases between the germline ends. Germline CDR1 is MDHEN and CDR2 is SYDVKM.

This clone was seen a single time. This chain joins TRBV15 and TRBJ2-7, with TRBD2 matching 12 bases. Germline lookup yields CDR1 LNHNV and CDR2 YYDKDF (reference sequence). The CDR3 has 19 residues. The V gene end was trimmed by 4 bases and the J gene end by 1 base; junction bases not matched to a gene: 14. The CDR3 region has the DNA TGTGCCACCAGCAACGCTGGGGGACTAGCGGGCCTGAGATCCTACGAGCAGTACTTC. Its protein product is CATSNAGGLAGLRSYEQYF.

Notes on this clone: Sequence at one end of the junction differs from germline and may be a read error. This rearrangement joins TRBV11-2 to TRBJ2-7, with a tentative D call TRBD1 (5 bases). This CDR3 has 15 amino acids. Germline V gene data show CDR1 as SGHAT and CDR2 as FQNNGV. CDR3 sequence reads: CASSLESQGPYEQYF. The CDR3 DNA reads TGTGCCAGCAGCCTAGAAAGTCAGGGTCCCTACGAGCAGTACTTC.

The chain links TRBV6-1 to TRBJ2-7; 7 bases are shared with TRBD1. The CDR3 is 16 residues long. Unmatched junction bases numbered 12, after V lost 4 bases and J lost 3 bases. In germline, CDR1 is MNHNS, CDR2 SASEGT. This chain's CDR3 is CASSASQGVGVYEQYF. The CDR3 bases are TGTGCCAGCAGTGCATCTCAGGGGGTTGGTGTCTACGAGCAGTACTTC.

This clone occurred once. The rearrangement links TRBV6-5 to TRBJ1-1; unclear D gene. The CDR3 is 11 residues long. CDR1 MNHEY and CDR2 SVGAGI come from the germline V gene. Trimming removed 6 bases from V and 5 bases from J, with 7 bases in between. Written as DNA, the CDR3 is TGTGCCAGCAGACGGCGGACTGAAGCTTTCTTT. Translating it yields CASRRRTEAFF.

V usage is TRBV9 and J usage is TRBJ1-4; 7 bases line up with TRBD1. CDR1 and CDR2 from the germline V gene are SGDLS and YYNGEE. Trimming cost V 3 bases and J 3 bases; bases outside gene matches: 5. CDR3 length equals 15 residues. CDR3 in DNA: TGTGCCAGCAGCGCCGCGACAGGGCCTAATGAAAAACTGTTTTTT. This sequence encodes CASSAATGPNEKLFF.